This TCR beta chain is from a study of blood T cell repertoires in COVID-19. V gave up 4 bases and J gave up 0 bases, with 19 bases separating them. The CDR3 length is 17 residues. The V gene's germline CDR1 is SGHTA and CDR2 FQGNSA. The assay was immunoSEQ multiplex PCR, and TCRdb's table has in-frame clones only and misses some. The table includes about 80,000 clones, about 80% detected once. Sequenced input: peripheral blood. The origin of this receptor is a woman aged 40 to 50 with active or convalescent COVID-19. The chain has TRBV7-2 and TRBJ2-7; D might be TRBD2 (5 bases). The CDR3 loop is CASSSAETGLNSYEQYF. In DNA, the CDR3 is TGTGCCAGCAGCTCAGCGGAGACCGGACTGAACTCCTACGAGCAGTACTTC.